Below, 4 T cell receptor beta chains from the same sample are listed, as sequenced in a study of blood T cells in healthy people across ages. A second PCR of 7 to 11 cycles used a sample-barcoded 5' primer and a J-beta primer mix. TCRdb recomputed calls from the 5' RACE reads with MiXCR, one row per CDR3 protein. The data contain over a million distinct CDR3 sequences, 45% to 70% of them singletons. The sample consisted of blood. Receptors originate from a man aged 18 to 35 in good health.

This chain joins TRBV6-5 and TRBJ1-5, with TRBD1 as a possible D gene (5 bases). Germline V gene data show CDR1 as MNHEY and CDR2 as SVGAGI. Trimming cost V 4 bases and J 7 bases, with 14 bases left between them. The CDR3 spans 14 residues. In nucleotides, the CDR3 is TGTGCCAGCAGTTTACCAGGGAAGGGGCAGCCCCAGCATTTT. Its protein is CASSLPGKGQPQHF.

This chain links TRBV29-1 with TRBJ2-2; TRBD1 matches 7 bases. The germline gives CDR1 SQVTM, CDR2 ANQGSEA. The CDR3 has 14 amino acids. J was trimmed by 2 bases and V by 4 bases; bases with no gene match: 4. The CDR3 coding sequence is TGCAGCGTTGCAGGGGGTGATAACACCGGGGAGCTGTTTTTT. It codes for CSVAGGDNTGELFF.

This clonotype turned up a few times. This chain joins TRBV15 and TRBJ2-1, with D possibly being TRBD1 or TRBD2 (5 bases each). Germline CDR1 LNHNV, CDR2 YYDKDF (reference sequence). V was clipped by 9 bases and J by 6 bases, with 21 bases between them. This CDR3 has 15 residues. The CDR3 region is CATSDGATEGNEQFF. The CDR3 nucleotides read TGTGCCACTTCGGACGGGGCGACCGAGGGCAATGAGCAGTTCTTC.

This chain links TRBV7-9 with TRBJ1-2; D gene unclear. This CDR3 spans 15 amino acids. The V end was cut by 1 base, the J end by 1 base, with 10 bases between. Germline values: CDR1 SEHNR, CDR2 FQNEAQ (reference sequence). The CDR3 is CASSLGGTLNYGYTF. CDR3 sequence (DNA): TGTGCCAGCAGCTTAGGAGGTACCCTTAACTATGGCTACACCTTC.